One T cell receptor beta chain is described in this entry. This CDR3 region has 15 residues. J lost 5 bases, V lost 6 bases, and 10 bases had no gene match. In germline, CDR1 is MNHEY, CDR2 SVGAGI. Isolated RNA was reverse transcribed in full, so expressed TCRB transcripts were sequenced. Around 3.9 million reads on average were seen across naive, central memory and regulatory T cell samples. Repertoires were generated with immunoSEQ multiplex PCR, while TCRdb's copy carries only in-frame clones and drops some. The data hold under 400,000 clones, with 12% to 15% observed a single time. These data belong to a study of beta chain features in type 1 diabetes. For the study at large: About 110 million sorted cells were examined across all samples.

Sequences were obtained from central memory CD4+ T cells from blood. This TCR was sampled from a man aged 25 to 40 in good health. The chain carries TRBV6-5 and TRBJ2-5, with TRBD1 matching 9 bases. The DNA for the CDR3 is TGTGCCAGCAGGACAACAGGGGGCGCTGGGGAGACCCAGTACTTC. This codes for CASRTTGGAGETQYF.